This record covers a single T cell receptor (beta chain). Its antigen remains unidentified. The sample's treatment: approximately nine-day PBMC culture with coronavirus spike peptide pools or control peptides (ViraFEST assay). CD4+ T cells that came from the unexposed donor were collected before the COVID-19 pandemic (2011-2018). An Oncomine TCR Beta short-read assay was used to sequence the DNA from cultured CD4+ T cells. After culture, CD4+ T cells served as the source for genomic DNA extraction. TCRdb ran MiXCR on the PCR reads and lists one entry per CDR3 protein. The sample has around 7,100 distinct CDR3 sequences, 45% to 55% seen once. The entry originates in a study of vaccination and CD4 T cells after COVID-19. The V and J ends lost 2 bases and 4 bases, in that order; junction bases with no gene match: 2. Per germline, CDR1 DFQATT and CDR2 SNEGSKA (reference sequence). This CDR3 region has 14 residues.

This clonotype originated in a human donor in good health. The chain has TRBV20-1 and TRBJ1-5, with TRBD1 identical over 10 bases. Sequencing was carried out using CD4+ T cells from blood, cultured in vitro. The CDR3 is CSARRDRGNQPQHF. The CDR3, as DNA: TGCAGTGCTAGACGGGACAGGGGAAATCAGCCCCAGCATTTT.